This T cell receptor beta chain was sequenced during a study of CD4 T cells in relation to SARS-CoV-2 and coronaviruses (dated by TCRdb to the early 2020s). Broadly, across the study: In the ViraFEST assay, PBMCs were cultured with antigen for around nine days, after which TCR beta CDR3s were sequenced to identify antigen-specific clonal expansions. Across all 12 patients in the convalescent cohort, the median age was almost 40 years, with a range of roughly 21 to 75 years. The roughly twelve convalescent patients included 8 males and 4 females; two subjects were Hispanic. Patient-derived lymphoblastoid cell lines were used to map the HLA restriction of shared crossreactive spike epitopes. At the level of individual TCR clonotypes, the study evaluated whether memory CD4+ T cells crossreact between the spike proteins of SARS-CoV-2 and those of common cold coronaviruses. The Adaptive Biotechnologies TCR-sequencing kit was used for samples from a few pre-COVID donors and for the naive versus memory experiments, whereas the other data were Illumina-based. Expansion assays from other donors in the study were sequenced with a different, Illumina-based TCR-beta assay.

Naive and memory CD4+ T cells were separated from cryopreserved PBMCs by CD4 enrichment followed by EasySep naive CD4+ T cell enrichment. For nine to eleven days, sorted naive or memory CD4+ T cells (roughly 100,000) were cultured at a 1:1 ratio with T cell-depleted PBMCs and CEF peptides. Each peptide culture condition was generally run in triplicate replicate wells. PBMCs were isolated from leukapheresis product or whole blood by Ficoll-Paque PLUS gradient centrifugation. The PBMCs went either fresh into the expansion assay or into cryopreservation at -140 degrees C. The QIAamp Micro DNA Kit was used to extract genomic DNA from the CD4+ T cells. V ends up 8 bases short and J 6 bases short, with an unmatched junction base count of 18. The germline V gene provides CDR1 MDHEN and CDR2 SYDVKM. Its CDR3 holds 17 amino acids, cysteine through phenylalanine. Only CDR3 DNA is held: 51 bases, read in frame from base 1.

The sample holds one count of this clone. What this receptor recognizes is not known. Per-base qualities were not stored, and no clone one base away is much larger. Overall study results and their limits: Significantly weaker SARS-CoV-2-driven expansion was shown by crossreactive clones than by monoreactive clones, consistent with antigenic imprinting. Because no donor provided both pre-pandemic and post-infection samples, tracing the source of pre-existing responses was limited. In about 71% of donors, memory CD4+ clonotypes turned up that crossrecognized SARS-CoV-2 and at least one common cold coronavirus spike. Sequencing naive versus memory cells indicated that the assay picks up memory recall responses, not primary responses primed during culture. Because the crossreactivity analysis focused on spike protein, crossreactivity against other viral proteins was not assessed. Small numbers of patients and of tested TCRs limited the study.

DNA from CEF-cultured naive and memory CD4+ T cells underwent immunoSEQ TCR-beta sequencing at survey level. As for the original processing: During preprocessing, nonproductive sequences were removed, along with CDR3s that did not begin with C, did not end with F or W, or were shorter than 7 amino acids. Antigen-specific clonotypes were called with the MANAFEST web app on the basis of expansion relative to the reference and to other culture wells. A clone was considered positive if significant expansion relative to the reference culture was observed in 2 of 3 replicate wells at an FDR below 0.05. To be called positive, a clone also had to show significant expansion compared with every other tandem well and an odds ratio greater than 5. Cultured and uncultured naive and memory CD4+ repertoires were searched for CDR3s previously identified as spike- and CEF-reactive. Pairwise Levenshtein distance, computed with the stringdist R package after three terminal residues were trimmed from each end, was used as the measure of CDR3 homology. TCRdb took this table from immuneACCESS and kept in-frame rearrangements with V and J called. Such tables lack part of the clones; where checked against another copy, unresolved V genes explain under half of the gap, and the rest is unexplained. That table furnishes V, J and clone size, whereas the DNA furnished D and trimming. This sample has 40,000 to 50,000 clones in its table, and 84% of those were observed once. Jointly, the top ten make up over 0.95% of the sample.

The specimen was naive CD4+ T cells from PBMCs, cultured in vitro. The cell subset or site label, read with the paper, signifies: naive CD4+ T cells isolated by negative enrichment. This chain joins TRBV28 to TRBJ2-7; a stretch of 11 junction bases matches TRBD2. The sequence derives from an adult with COVID-19. The nucleotide sequence reads as follows: TGTGCCAGCGATCCGGGACTAGCGGTCTACCAGGAATGCGAGCAGTACTTC. Translated, it reads CASDPGLAVYQECEQYF.